This TCR beta chain came from a study of T cells in Graves' hyperthyroidism and ophthalmopathy. Whole-study context: Peripheral blood collection took place at initial diagnosis, before any treatment.

RNA transcripts yielded amplified TCR beta CDR3 regions. First-round RT-PCR of the TCR CDR3 relied on the HTBI primer set. Each CDR3 protein is one row after TCRdb ran MiXCR on the multiplex PCR reads. The sample holds hundreds of thousands of distinct CDR3 sequences, around 13% seen once. Not enrolled were patients with uncontrolled infection, other autoimmune disease, pregnancy or lactation. Isolation of PBMCs was performed on about 10 ml fresh peripheral blood. This clonotype occurred many times. This sequence originates from a woman between 45 and 65 years old with Graves' ophthalmopathy. Source material: blood.

CDR3 nucleotide sequence: TGCAGTGCTAGAACTAGTAGGGGGTACAATGAGCAGTTCTTC. This gives the protein CSARTSRGYNEQFF. The V call is TRBV20-1, the J call TRBJ2-1; D might be TRBD1 (6 bases). This CDR3 is 14 amino acids long. Germline V lookup: CDR1 DFQATT, CDR2 SNEGSKA (reference sequence). The germline V and J ends were trimmed by 2 bases and 4 bases, with 12 bases remaining between them.